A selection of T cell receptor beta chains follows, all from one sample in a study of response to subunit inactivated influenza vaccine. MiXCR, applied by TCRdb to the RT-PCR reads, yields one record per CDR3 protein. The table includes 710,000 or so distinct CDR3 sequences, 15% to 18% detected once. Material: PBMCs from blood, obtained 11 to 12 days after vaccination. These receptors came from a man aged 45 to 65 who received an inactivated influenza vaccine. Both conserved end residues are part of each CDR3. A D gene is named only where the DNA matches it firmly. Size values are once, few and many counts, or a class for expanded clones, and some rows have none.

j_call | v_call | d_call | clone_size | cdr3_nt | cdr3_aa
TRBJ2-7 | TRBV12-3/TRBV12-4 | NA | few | TGTGCCAGCAGTTTAGGGTCCCCTCTCTACGAGCAGTACTTC | CASSLGSPLYEQYF
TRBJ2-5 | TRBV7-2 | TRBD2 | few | TGTGCCAGCAGCAGCGGGACGGCCAAAGAGACCCAGTACTTC | CASSSGTAKETQYF
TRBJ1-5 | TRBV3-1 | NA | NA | TGTGCCAGCAGCCCGGGACCTACTCAGCCCCAGCATTTT | CASSPGPTQPQHF
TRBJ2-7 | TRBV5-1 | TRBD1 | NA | TGCGCCAGCAGCTTGGACAGAGGGGGCGGCGAGCAGTACTTC | CASSLDRGGGEQYF
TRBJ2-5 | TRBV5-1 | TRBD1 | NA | TGCGCCAGCAGCAGCGGGACAGGGGCCCAAGAGACCCAGTACTTC | CASSSGTGAQETQYF
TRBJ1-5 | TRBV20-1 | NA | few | TGCAGTGCTAAACAGGTGTTGGGCAATCAGCCCCAGCATTTT | CSAKQVLGNQPQHF
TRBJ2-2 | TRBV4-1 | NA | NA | TGCGCCAGCAGCCGGCGGGGGCAGAACACCGGGGAGCTGTTTTTT | CASSRRGQNTGELFF
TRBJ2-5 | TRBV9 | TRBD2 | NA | TGTGCCAGCAGCGCCGGACTAGTGCAAGAGACCCAGTACTTC | CASSAGLVQETQYF
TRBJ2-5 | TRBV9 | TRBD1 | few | TGTGCCAGCAGCGGAGGGGGACAGGGTCGAGAGACCCAGTACTTC | CASSGGGQGRETQYF
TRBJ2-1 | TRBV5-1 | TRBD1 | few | TGCGCCAGCAGCTTGCAGGGGGAAACGGTTTACAATGAGCAGTTCTTC | CASSLQGETVYNEQFF
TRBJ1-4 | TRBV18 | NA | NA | TGTGCCAGCTCACCCGGCGGGGGACAAAAACTGTTTTTT | CASSPGGGQKLFF
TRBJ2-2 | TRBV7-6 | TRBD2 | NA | TGTGCCAGCCGAATCGAACCGGGGGAGGGAACCGGGGAGCTGTTTTTT | CASRIEPGEGTGELFF
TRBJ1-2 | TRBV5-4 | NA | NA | TGTGCCAGCAGCTTGGAGTCAGGACTGCTCTATGGCTACACCTTC | CASSLESGLLYGYTF
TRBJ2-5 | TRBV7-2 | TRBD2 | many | TGTGCCAGCAGCTTGGGACTAGCGGGAGACCAAGAGACCCAGTACTTC | CASSLGLAGDQETQYF
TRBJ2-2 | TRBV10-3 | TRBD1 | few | TGTGCCATCAGTGAGAAAACAGGGGTCACCGGGGAGCTGTTTTTT | CAISEKTGVTGELFF
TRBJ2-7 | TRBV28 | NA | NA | TGTGCCAGCACCCGTTCAGGAGGGTGGGACGAGCAGTACTTC | CASTRSGGWDEQYF
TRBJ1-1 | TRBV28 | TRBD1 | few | TGTGCCAGCAGCTCGGACAGGTTGTCAATTGAAGCTTTCTTT | CASSSDRLSIEAFF
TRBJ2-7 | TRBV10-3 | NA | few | TGTGCCATCAGTATGGACAGCTACGAGCAGTACTTC | CAISMDSYEQYF
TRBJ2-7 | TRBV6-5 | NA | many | TGTGCCAGCAGTTACTCGGGAAGCGAGCAGTACTTC | CASSYSGSEQYF
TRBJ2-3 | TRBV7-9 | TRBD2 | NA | TGTGCCAGCACATCCAGCGGGGGGGCGAATACGCAGTATTTT | CASTSSGGANTQYF
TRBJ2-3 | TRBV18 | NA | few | TGTGCCAGCTCGCCTAACTGGGTGATAACAGATACGCAGTATTTT | CASSPNWVITDTQYF
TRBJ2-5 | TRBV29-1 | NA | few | TGCAGCGTCCGGAGAGATGTTGAGACCCAGTACTTC | CSVRRDVETQYF
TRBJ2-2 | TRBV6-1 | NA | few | TGTGCCAGCAACGGGGGGAACACCGGGGAGCTGTTTTTT | CASNGGNTGELFF
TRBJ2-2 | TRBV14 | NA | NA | TGTGCCAGCAGCCAAACCGGGACACTGAACACCGGGGAGCTGTTTTTT | CASSQTGTLNTGELFF
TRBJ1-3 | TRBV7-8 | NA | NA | TGTGCCAGCAGCTTAGCGCACGCCTCTGGACTTCTCGGAAACACCATATATTTT | CASSLAHASGLLGNTIYF
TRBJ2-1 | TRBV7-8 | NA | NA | TGTGCCAGCAGCCCCGGGACGGTAGCCGGGAATGAGCAGTTCTTC | CASSPGTVAGNEQFF
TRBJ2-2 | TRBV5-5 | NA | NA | TGTGCCAGCAGCTTGGATAGCCGGGACTGGACCGGGGAGCTGTTTTTT | CASSLDSRDWTGELFF
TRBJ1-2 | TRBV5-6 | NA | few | TGTGCCAGCAGCTTGGTGGACGTAGGCTATGGCTACACCTTC | CASSLVDVGYGYTF
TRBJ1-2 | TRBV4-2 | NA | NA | TGTGCCAGCAGCCAAGAACAGGGCACCGGCTACACCTTC | CASSQEQGTGYTF
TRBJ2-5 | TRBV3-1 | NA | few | TGTGCCAGCAGCCAAGATGGGGGGCAGAGGGGGACCCAGTACTTC | CASSQDGGQRGTQYF
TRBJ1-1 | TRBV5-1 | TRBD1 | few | TGCGCCAGCAGCTGGACAGGGCCTGAGAACACTGAAGCTTTCTTT | CASSWTGPENTEAFF
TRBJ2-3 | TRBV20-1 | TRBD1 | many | TGCAGTGCCAACCCGGGACAGGGGGCTTTTGGACGTGGCACAGATACGCAGTATTTT | CSANPGQGAFGRGTDTQYF
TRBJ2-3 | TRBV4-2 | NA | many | TGTGCCAGCAGCCAAGGTCTTGTATCTGATACGCAGTATTTT | CASSQGLVSDTQYF
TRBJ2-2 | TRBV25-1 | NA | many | TGTGCCAGCAGTGATGAAGGACACTCTTCCACCGGGGAGCTGTTTTTT | CASSDEGHSSTGELFF
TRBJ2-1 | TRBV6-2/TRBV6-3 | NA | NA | TGTGCCAGCAGTTACTGGGACCGGACCTACAATGAGCAGTTCTTC | CASSYWDRTYNEQFF
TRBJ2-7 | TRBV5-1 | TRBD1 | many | TGCGCCAGCAGCTTAGGACAGGGTGGCGGGGTCTACGAGCAGTACTTC | CASSLGQGGGVYEQYF
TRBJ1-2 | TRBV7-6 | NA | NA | TGTGCCAGCAGCTTAGGTCCCGAGGGCGGAGGATCTAACTATGGCTACACCTTC | CASSLGPEGGGSNYGYTF
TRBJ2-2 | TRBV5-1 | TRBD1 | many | TGCGCCAGCAGCCTTGGGACAGGGGTCACCGGGGAGCTGTTTTTT | CASSLGTGVTGELFF
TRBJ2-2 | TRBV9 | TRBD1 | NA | TGTGCCAGCAGCGCGACGACAGGGGCAGCCACCGGGGAGCTGTTTTTT | CASSATTGAATGELFF
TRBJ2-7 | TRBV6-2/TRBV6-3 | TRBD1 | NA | TGTGCCAGCAGCCTACGGAAGGACAGGCTTGGGTACGAGCAGTACTTC | CASSLRKDRLGYEQYF
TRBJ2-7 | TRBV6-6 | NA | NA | TGTGCCAGCAGTTACAGACAGCCCTACGAGCAGTACTTC | CASSYRQPYEQYF
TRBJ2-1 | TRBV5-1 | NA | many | TGCGCCAGCAGCCCCAACCCCGGGCTAGCTTATGAGCAGTTCTTC | CASSPNPGLAYEQFF
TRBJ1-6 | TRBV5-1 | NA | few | TGCGCCAGCAGCTTGGATCAGCGAACCTATAATTCACCCCTCCACTTT | CASSLDQRTYNSPLHF
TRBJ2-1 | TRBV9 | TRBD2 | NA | TGTGCCAGCAGCGTAGCGACTAGCGGGAGCTACAATGAGCAGTTCTTC | CASSVATSGSYNEQFF
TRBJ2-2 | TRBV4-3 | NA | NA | TGCGCCAGCAGCCATGAGGCGGGGAACACCGGGGAGCTGTTTTTT | CASSHEAGNTGELFF